These 15 T cell receptor beta chains originate from one sample sequenced in a study of tumor and adjacent non-tumor tissue in lung cancer. The library came from three nested PCR rounds adapted from ARM-PCR protocols. One entry per CDR3 protein, called by TCRdb with MiXCR from the multiplex PCR reads. This table has 50,000 or so distinct CDR3 sequences, about 70% appearing once. RNA was extracted from bulk tissue without any cell sorting. More than 3 cm separated this lung sample from the edge of the tumor. Material: distant non-tumor lung tissue. These receptors were taken from an older woman with non-small cell lung cancer.

On this clonotype itself: This may stem from a read error, because a much larger clone lies one nucleotide away. CDR3 loop: CVSSLTSREAFF. CDR3 bases: TGTGTCAGCAGCTTGACGTCCCGTGAAGCTTTCTTT. The genes are TRBV5-6 and TRBJ1-1; D is unresolved. The CDR3 is 12 amino acids. CDR1 and CDR2 (germline): SGHDT, YYEEEE.

A remark on this clonotype: Compared with germline, one end of the junction differs, possibly owing to a read error. The chain employs TRBV10-1 and TRBJ1-1; D ambiguous. CDR3 length equals 13 residues. In germline, CDR1 is WNHNN, CDR2 SYGVQD (reference sequence). In DNA, the CDR3 is TGCGCCAGCAGGAGTGGAGGTGGCACTGAAGCTATCTTT. Protein product: CASRSGGGTEAIF.

This clonotype has ten or more counts. One end of the junction is discordant with germline, which a read error may explain. This chain links TRBV12-3 or TRBV12-4 with TRBJ1-1; D is undetermined. This CDR3 is 11 amino acids long. CDR3 residues: CASSLNIEAFF. In DNA, the CDR3 is TGTGCCAGCAGTTTAAACATTGAAGCCTTCTTT.

A single count supports this clonotype. A read error may account for a junction end that differs from germline. The chain employs TRBV6-6 and TRBJ1-6, with D unclear. This CDR3 comprises 17 residues. CDR1 MNHNY and CDR2 SVGAGI come from the germline V gene (reference sequence). The CDR3, as DNA: TGTGTCAGCAGTTTTGATGAGGAGAACTCCTATAATTCACCCCTCCACTTT. This sequence encodes CVSSFDEENSYNSPLHF.

Worth noting for this clonotype: Given the absence of the conserved phenylalanine or tryptophan at the CDR3 end, a read error is likely. The DNA is left out, because the CDR3 cannot be placed on it with certainty; the CDR3 is given as TCRdb lists it. This chain joins TRBV12-3 or TRBV12-4 and TRBJ2-7; no DNA check was done on the table's D call, TRBD1. The CDR3 spans 14 amino acids, including both terminal residues. This CDR3 is CASRWNRGRYEEYL.

A note on this clonotype: The conserved final phenylalanine or tryptophan is absent from the CDR3, which likely points to a read error. The chain has TRBV6-5 and TRBJ1-1; possibly TRBD1 for D (5 bases). Germline-derived CDR1 and CDR2 are MNHEY and SVGAGI. The CDR3 length is 14 residues. The CDR3 sequence: CVSGLGQGNTEAFI. DNA of the CDR3: TGTGTCAGCGGGCTTGGGCAGGGGAACACTGAAGCTTTCATT.

About this clonotype itself: Mismatch with germline at one junction end may stem from a read error. The chain recombines TRBV4-3 with TRBJ2-2, with D possibly being TRBD1 or TRBD2 (5 bases each). This CDR3 comprises 16 residues. From germline, CDR1 is LGHNA and CDR2 YSLEER. For the CDR3, the DNA is TGCGCCAGCAGTCAAGACAGAAGCTGGGAGACCGGGGAGCTGTTTTTT. This translates into CASSQDRSWETGELFF.

This clonotype was observed a handful of times. The gene calls are TRBV28 and TRBJ2-1; 9 bases align to TRBD1. Germline values: CDR1 MDHEN, CDR2 SYDVKM. This CDR3 has 16 amino acids. Unmatched junction bases numbered 9, after V lost 6 bases and J lost 3 bases. CDR3 amino acids: CASSILRTGDYNEQFF. The CDR3 nucleotides are TGTGCCAGCAGCATTTTGAGGACAGGGGACTACAATGAGCAGTTCTTC.

This clonotype occurred many times. This chain joins TRBV5-1 and TRBJ2-7; the match to TRBD1 covers 10 bases. Germline trimming cut 6 bases from V and 5 bases from J; bases unmatched to any gene: 8. This CDR3 contains 14 residues. The germline V gene has CDR1 SGHRS and CDR2 YFSETQ. The CDR3 DNA is TGCGCCAGCAAGAGAAGACAGGGGGCGGACGAGCAGTACTTC. Translated, it gives CASKRRQGADEQYF.

There are many counts of this clonotype. The chain combines TRBV20-1 with TRBJ2-5; 7 positions agree with TRBD1. This CDR3 has 13 amino acids. With 5 bases clipped from V and 2 bases from J, the junction kept 5 bases outside the gene matches. Germline values: CDR1 DFQATT, CDR2 SNEGSKA (reference sequence). The CDR3 spells CSALRDRQETQYF. The DNA for the CDR3 is TGCAGTGCTCTCCGGGACAGACAAGAGACCCAGTACTTC.

In its sample, this clonotype was seen a few times. One base away lies a much larger clone, so this may be a sequencing read error. J is TRBJ2-5 and V is TRBV28, with 10 bases lining up with TRBD2. Germline-derived CDR1 and CDR2 are MDHEN and SYDVKM. This CDR3 is built from 16 residues. The CDR3 DNA follows: TGTGCCGGCAGTTTACGGACTAGCGGAGAGGGAGAGACCCAGTACTTC. It yields the protein CAGSLRTSGEGETQYF.

Comment on this clonotype: The final CDR3 position lacks the conserved phenylalanine or tryptophan, pointing to a likely read error. The chain has TRBV4-3 and TRBJ2-4, with D possibly TRBD1 on 5 matching bases. Germline loops: CDR1 LGHNA, CDR2 YSLEER. V lost 5 bases to trimming and J lost 6 bases, with 17 bases between them. The CDR3 has 15 residues. DNA for the CDR3: TGCGCCAGCAGCTTGGGGCCCGGTGAGATAAACATTCAGTACATC. The encoded protein is CASSLGPGEINIQYI.

Note on this clonotype: One end of the junction varies from germline; a read error may be responsible. V gene TRBV6-2 or TRBV6-3 combines with J gene TRBJ2-4; D possibly corresponds to TRBD1 (6 bases). Germline CDR1 and CDR2: MNHEY and SVGEGT. The CDR3 sequence is 17 residues long. The CDR3 DNA is TGTGCCAGCAGGCGAACCCGACAGGTCTTGGCCAAACACATTCAGTACTTC. This codes for CASRRTRQVLAKHIQYF.

V gene TRBV6-1 combines with J gene TRBJ1-1, with TRBD1 as a possible D gene (6 bases). CDR1 is MNHNS and CDR2 is SASEGT in the germline V gene. This CDR3 contains 19 residues. V was shortened by 2 bases and J by 1 base, with 23 bases between the two germline ends. The DNA of the CDR3 is TGTGCCAGCAGTGAATTTATCGTTGCCTTGGAACAGGGGAACACTGAAGCTTTCTTT. This translates into CASSEFIVALEQGNTEAFF.

Regarding this clonotype: The junction shows a germline mismatch at one end, possibly a read error. V gene TRBV5-6 combines with J gene TRBJ1-4; 9 bases match TRBD1. The CDR3 sequence is 16 residues long. Germline values: CDR1 SGHDT, CDR2 YYEEEE. The CDR3 loop is CASSLKGQGEYEKPFF. CDR3 DNA: TGTGCCAGCAGCTTGAAGGGACAGGGCGAATATGAAAAACCGTTTTTT.